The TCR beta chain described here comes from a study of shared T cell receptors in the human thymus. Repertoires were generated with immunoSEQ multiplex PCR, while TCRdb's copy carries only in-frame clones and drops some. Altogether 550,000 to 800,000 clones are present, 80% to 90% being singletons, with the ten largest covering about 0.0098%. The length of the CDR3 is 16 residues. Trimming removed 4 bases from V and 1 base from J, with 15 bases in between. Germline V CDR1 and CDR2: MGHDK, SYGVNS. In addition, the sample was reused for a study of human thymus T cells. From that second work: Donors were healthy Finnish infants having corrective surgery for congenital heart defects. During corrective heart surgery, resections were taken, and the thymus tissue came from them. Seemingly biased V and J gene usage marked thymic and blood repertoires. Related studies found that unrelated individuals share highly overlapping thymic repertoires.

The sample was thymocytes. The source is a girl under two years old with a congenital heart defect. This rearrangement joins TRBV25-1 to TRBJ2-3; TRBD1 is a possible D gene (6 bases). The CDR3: CASSVFRGGGTDTQYF. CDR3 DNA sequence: TGTGCCAGCAGTGTATTCCGAGGGGGAGGCACAGATACGCAGTATTTT.